What follows are 19 T cell receptor beta chains derived from one specimen sequenced in a study of blood T cell repertoires in COVID-19. The repertoire was sequenced with immunoSEQ multiplex PCR; TCRdb's copy has only in-frame clones and lacks some. The repertoire holds about 340,000 clones, with around 83% as singletons. Sequencing used peripheral blood. Source of these receptors: a man aged 25 to 40 with active or convalescent COVID-19.

This chain joins TRBV15 and TRBJ2-1, with 13 bases identical to TRBD2. The CDR3 is made up of 17 amino acids. After removal of 1 base from V and 6 bases from J, the junction contained 6 bases not matched to a gene. Looked up from germline, CDR1 is LNHNV and CDR2 is YYDKDF (reference sequence). Here the CDR3 DNA reads TGTGCCACCAGCAGAGGACTTGGGACTAGCGGGATCAATGAGCAGTTCTTC. This sequence encodes CATSRGLGTSGINEQFF.

The chain has TRBV28 and TRBJ2-7; TRBD2 might be the D (5 bases). CDR1 MDHEN and CDR2 SYDVKM come from the germline V gene. The V and J ends lost 7 bases and 6 bases respectively, with 16 bases between them. The CDR3 spans 13 residues. For the CDR3, the DNA is TGTGCCAGCACCTCCGGGATGAACGGCGAGCAGTACTTC. It specifies CASTSGMNGEQYF.

The gene calls are TRBV7-9 and TRBJ1-6; 8 bases map to TRBD1. The junction had 4 bases not matched to a gene; V was cut back by 5 bases and J by 7 bases. The CDR3 runs 14 residues. The germline CDR1 and CDR2 sequences are SEHNR and FQNEAQ (reference sequence). As DNA, the CDR3 is TGTGCCAGCAGCGAGGACAGGGAGAATTCACCCCTCCACTTT. It codes for CASSEDRENSPLHF.

The chain employs TRBV19 and TRBJ2-7; 8 bases align to TRBD2. J lost 3 bases, V lost 1 base, and 5 bases had no gene match. This CDR3 has 15 residues. Germline CDR1 reads LNHDA; CDR2 reads SQIVND (reference sequence). Here the CDR3 DNA reads TGTGCCAGTAGTATAGGAGGTCTAGCGGGCTACGAGCAGTACTTC. Its protein is CASSIGGLAGYEQYF.

The chain couples TRBV6-2 or TRBV6-3 to TRBJ2-3; no firm D call. The CDR3 runs 16 residues. The ends were cut back, 2 bases at V and 5 bases at J, with 17 bases in the middle. Germline values: CDR1 MNHEY, CDR2 SVGEGT. The chain's CDR3 is CASSYRSVRLGDTQYF. The CDR3 DNA follows: TGTGCCAGCAGTTACAGGAGCGTAAGACTGGGAGATACGCAGTATTTT.

The chain employs TRBV11-3 and TRBJ2-4; the match to TRBD1 covers 9 bases. The CDR3 has 16 amino acids. V lost 1 base and J lost 8; bases outside the gene matches: 9. Germline V gene data show CDR1 as SGHNT and CDR2 as YENEEA. In DNA, the CDR3 is TGTGCCAGCAGCTTAGCCTTCATAAGGGACAGGGACATTCAGTACTTC. Residues: CASSLAFIRDRDIQYF.

The chain links TRBV4-2 to TRBJ1-5; TRBD1 is a possible D gene (5 bases). Trimming removed 5 bases from V and 5 bases from J, with 10 bases in between. This CDR3 is 13 amino acids long. The germline V gene has CDR1 LGHNA and CDR2 YNFKEQ. The CDR3 spells CASSSDRYQPQHF. CDR3 coding DNA: TGTGCCAGCAGCTCCGACAGATATCAGCCCCAGCATTTT.

This rearrangement joins TRBV3-1 (or the pseudogene TRBV3-2) to TRBJ2-5; 8 bases are a match to TRBD2. Germline V gene data show CDR1 as LGHDT and CDR2 as YNNKEL (reference sequence). The CDR3 is 16 amino acids. Germline trimming cut 2 bases from V and 4 bases from J; bases unmatched to any gene: 9. CDR3 in DNA: TGTGCCAGCAGCCAACCCCCCGGGAGGGCCGGAGAGACCCAGTACTTC. This sequence encodes CASSQPPGRAGETQYF.

This clone came up once. This chain uses TRBV2 with TRBJ2-1, with 8 bases identical to TRBD1. The CDR3 has 15 residues. Trimming removed 6 bases from V and 4 bases from J; junction bases left unmatched: 8. CDR1 is SNHLY, CDR2 FYNNEI, per germline. The CDR3 sequence: CASSLYRGSYNEQFF. The CDR3 DNA reads TGTGCCAGCAGCCTATACAGGGGGTCGTACAATGAGCAGTTCTTC.

The chain has TRBV2 and TRBJ2-7; a weak D match, TRBD2 (5 bases). The CDR3 spans 11 residues. Germline CDR1 reads SNHLY; CDR2 reads FYNNEI. V was trimmed by 7 bases and J by 5 bases, leaving 9 bases between them. CDR3 DNA sequence: TGTGCCAGCAATACGCGGGACGAGCAGTACTTC. This gives the protein CASNTRDEQYF. Full variable domain (missing parts from reference TRBV2 and TRBJ2-7): EPEVTQTPSHQVTQMGQEVILRCVPISNHLYFYWYRQILGQKVEFLVSFYNNEISEKSEIFDDQFSVERPDGSNFTLKIRSTKLEDSAMYFCASNTRDEQYFGPGTRLTVT.

V and J are TRBV9 and TRBJ2-1; 9 bases map to TRBD2. CDR3 length equals 15 residues. V lost 0 bases to trimming and J lost 7 bases; unmatched junction nucleotides: 5. The germline gives CDR1 SGDLS, CDR2 YYNGEE. DNA of the CDR3: TGTGCCAGCAGCGTAGGCGGGAGGGCGTGGAATGAGCAGTTCTTC. Amino acids: CASSVGGRAWNEQFF.

V usage is TRBV9 and J usage is TRBJ1-1; no clear D gene. The CDR3 is 16 amino acids. Germline lookup yields CDR1 SGDLS and CDR2 YYNGEE. The ends were cut back, 0 bases at V and 0 bases at J, with 12 bases in the middle. CDR3 region: CASSVGPGEMNTEAFF. The CDR3 nucleotides read TGTGCCAGCAGCGTAGGACCCGGGGAGATGAACACTGAAGCTTTCTTT.

V usage is TRBV5-4 and J usage is TRBJ2-7; 7 nucleotides align to TRBD1. With V trimmed by 1 base and J by 4 bases, 5 bases remained unmatched. This CDR3 is 14 amino acids long. CDR1 and CDR2 (germline): SGHNT, YYREEE (reference sequence). CDR3 in amino acids: CASSLNTGAYEQYF. CDR3 nucleotides: TGTGCCAGCAGCTTGAATACAGGGGCGTACGAGCAGTACTTC.

This clone came up a few times. The chain joins TRBV3-1 (or the pseudogene TRBV3-2) to TRBJ2-3; the match to TRBD2 covers 15 bases. J was trimmed by 3 bases and V by 3 bases; bases with no gene match: 4. CDR3 length: 17 residues. Germline CDR1 is LGHDT and CDR2 is YNNKEL (reference sequence). The CDR3: CASSHGTSGGPTDTQYF. The CDR3 region has the DNA TGTGCCAGCAGCCACGGGACTAGCGGGGGGCCTACAGATACGCAGTATTTT.

This rearrangement joins TRBV7-2 to TRBJ2-5, with 8 bases matching TRBD2. CDR1 is SGHTA, CDR2 FQGNSA, per germline. This CDR3 has 17 amino acids. The trim removed 4 bases at V and 8 bases at J, leaving 18 bases unmatched. In DNA form, the CDR3 reads TGTGCCAGCAGCTCCGTGCTCGAGCGGGAGTCCGGGGGTACCCAGTACTTC. Protein sequence: CASSSVLERESGGTQYF.

V and J are TRBV19 and TRBJ1-1; D ambiguous. V lost 4 bases and J 0 bases, leaving 6 bases between the germline ends. Germline CDR1 reads LNHDA; CDR2 reads SQIVND (reference sequence). The CDR3 extends over 13 amino acids. This chain's CDR3 is CASSNEVNTEAFF. The CDR3 DNA reads as TGTGCCAGTAGTAACGAGGTGAACACTGAAGCTTTCTTT.

V gene TRBV7-2 combines with J gene TRBJ1-5; tentatively, D is TRBD1 (6 bases). Trimming removed 1 base at V and 4 bases at J, with 11 bases between. The CDR3 is 15 residues long. CDR1 SGHTA and CDR2 FQGNSA come from the germline V gene. The CDR3 DNA reads TGTGCCAGCAGCTTAGTGGGGCAGGGGAATCAGCCCCAGCATTTT. Residues: CASSLVGQGNQPQHF.

V usage is TRBV5-1 and J usage is TRBJ2-1; 9 nucleotides agree with TRBD2. This CDR3 comprises 14 residues. In germline, CDR1 is SGHRS, CDR2 YFSETQ. V lost 3 bases and J lost 5; bases outside the gene matches: 3. Written as DNA, the CDR3 is TGCGCCAGCAGCTCATCTAGCGGGGACAATGAGCAGTTCTTC. It codes for CASSSSSGDNEQFF.

This chain links TRBV3-1 (or the pseudogene TRBV3-2) with TRBJ1-3; D not resolved. V was cut by 5 bases and J by 7 bases, with 18 bases left in between. The CDR3 is made up of 15 amino acids. Germline V gene lookup returns CDR1 LGHDT and CDR2 YNNKEL (reference sequence). DNA for the CDR3: TGTGCCAGCAGCTTGAACCCAAGCGCCCAGAACACCATATATTTT. This translates into CASSLNPSAQNTIYF.